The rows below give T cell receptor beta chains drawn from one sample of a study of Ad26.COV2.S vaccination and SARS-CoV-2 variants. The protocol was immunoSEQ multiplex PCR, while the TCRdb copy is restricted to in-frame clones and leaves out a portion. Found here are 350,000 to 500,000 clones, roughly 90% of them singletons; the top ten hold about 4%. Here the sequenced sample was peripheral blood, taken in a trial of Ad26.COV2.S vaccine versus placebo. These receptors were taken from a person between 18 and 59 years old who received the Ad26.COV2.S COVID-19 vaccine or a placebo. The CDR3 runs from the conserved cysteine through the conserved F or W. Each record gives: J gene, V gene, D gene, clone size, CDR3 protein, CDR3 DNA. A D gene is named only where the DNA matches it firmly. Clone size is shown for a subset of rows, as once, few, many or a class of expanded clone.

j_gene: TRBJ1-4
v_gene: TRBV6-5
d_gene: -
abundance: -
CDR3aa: CASTGRAGNEKLFF
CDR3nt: TGTGCCAGCACTGGGAGGGCAGGGAATGAAAAACTGTTTTTT

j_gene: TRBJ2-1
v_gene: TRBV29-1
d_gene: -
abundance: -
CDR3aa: CSVTNSGNNEQFF
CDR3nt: TGCAGCGTTACTAATAGTGGGAACAATGAGCAGTTCTTC

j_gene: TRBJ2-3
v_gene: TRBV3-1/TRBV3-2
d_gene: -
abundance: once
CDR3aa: CASSSTITFTDTQYF
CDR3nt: TGTGCCAGCAGCTCGACTATAACGTTCACAGATACGCAGTATTTT

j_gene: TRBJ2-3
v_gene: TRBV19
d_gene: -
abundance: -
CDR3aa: CASESRGTDTQYF
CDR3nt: TGTGCCAGTGAAAGCCGGGGGACAGATACGCAGTATTTT

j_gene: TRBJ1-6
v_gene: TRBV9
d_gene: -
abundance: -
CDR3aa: CASSGPGHLNSPLHF
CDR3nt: TGTGCCAGCAGCGGCCCGGGACACCTGAATTCACCCCTCCACTTT

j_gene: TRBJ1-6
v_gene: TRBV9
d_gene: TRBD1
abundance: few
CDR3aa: CASSPSGQGGSPLHF
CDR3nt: TGTGCCAGCAGCCCCAGCGGACAGGGAGGGTCACCCCTCCACTTT

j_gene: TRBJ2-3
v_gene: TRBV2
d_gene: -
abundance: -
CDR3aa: CATPARGPTDTQYF
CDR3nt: TGTGCCACCCCGGCGCGGGGGCCCACAGATACGCAGTATTTT

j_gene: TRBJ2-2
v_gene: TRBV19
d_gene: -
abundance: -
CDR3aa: CASRSQPNTGELFF
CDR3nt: TGTGCCAGTCGCTCGCAGCCGAACACCGGGGAGCTGTTTTTT

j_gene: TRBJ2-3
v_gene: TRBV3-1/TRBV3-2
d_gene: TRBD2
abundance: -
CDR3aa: CASSRRRSGGAADTQYF
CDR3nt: TGTGCCAGCAGCCGCCGAAGGAGCGGGGGAGCTGCAGATACGCAGTATTTT

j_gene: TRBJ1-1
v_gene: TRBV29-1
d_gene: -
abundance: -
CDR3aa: CSVDNTEAFF
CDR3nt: TGCAGCGTTGATAACACTGAAGCTTTCTTT

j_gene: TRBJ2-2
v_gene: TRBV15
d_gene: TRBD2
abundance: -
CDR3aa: CATSNGLAGDTEPNTGELFF
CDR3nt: TGTGCCACCAGCAACGGACTAGCGGGCGACACCGAACCGAACACCGGGGAGCTGTTTTTT

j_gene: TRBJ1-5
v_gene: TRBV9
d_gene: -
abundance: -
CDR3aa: CASSVGESHQPQHF
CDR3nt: TGTGCCAGCAGCGTAGGCGAATCCCATCAGCCCCAGCATTTT

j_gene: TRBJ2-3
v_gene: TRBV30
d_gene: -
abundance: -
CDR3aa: CAWSSRGADTQYF
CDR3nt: TGTGCCTGGAGCTCCCGGGGGGCGGATACGCAGTATTTT

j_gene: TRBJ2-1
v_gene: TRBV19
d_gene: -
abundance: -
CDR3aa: CASSLGTNSYNEQFF
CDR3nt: TGTGCCAGTAGTCTTGGCACCAACTCCTACAATGAGCAGTTCTTC

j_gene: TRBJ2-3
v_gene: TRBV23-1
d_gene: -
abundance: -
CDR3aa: CASSQSGQASTDTQYF
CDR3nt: TGCGCCAGCAGTCAATCCGGTCAGGCTAGCACAGATACGCAGTATTTT

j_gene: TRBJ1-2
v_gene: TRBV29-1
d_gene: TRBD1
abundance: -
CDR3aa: CSVDSRTGGDYGYTF
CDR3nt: TGCAGCGTTGATAGTCGGACAGGGGGCGACTATGGCTACACCTTC

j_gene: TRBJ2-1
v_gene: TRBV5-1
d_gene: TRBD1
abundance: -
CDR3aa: CASSLASGQGHNEQFF
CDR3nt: TGCGCCAGCAGCTTGGCCTCGGGACAGGGCCACAATGAGCAGTTCTTC

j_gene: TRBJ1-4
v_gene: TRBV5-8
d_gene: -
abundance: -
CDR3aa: CASRPMSFVRLNEKLFF
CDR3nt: TGTGCCAGCCGACCTATGAGTTTCGTACGGCTTAATGAAAAACTGTTTTTT

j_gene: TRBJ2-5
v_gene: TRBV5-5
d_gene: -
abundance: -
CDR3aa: CASSTPDKIQETQYF
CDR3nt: TGTGCCAGCAGCACCCCGGACAAGATTCAAGAGACCCAGTACTTC

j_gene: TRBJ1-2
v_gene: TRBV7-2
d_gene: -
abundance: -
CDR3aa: CASSLGFTPNYGYTF
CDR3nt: TGTGCCAGCAGCTTAGGTTTTACTCCTAACTATGGCTACACCTTC

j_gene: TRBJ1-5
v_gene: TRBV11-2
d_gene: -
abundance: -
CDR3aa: CASSLVGRNQPQHF
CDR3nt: TGTGCCAGCAGCTTAGTGGGGCGGAATCAGCCCCAGCATTTT

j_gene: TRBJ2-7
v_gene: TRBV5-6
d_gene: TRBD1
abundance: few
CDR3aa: CASSDLTGEGSYEQYF
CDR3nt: TGTGCCAGCAGCGACTTGACAGGGGAAGGGTCCTACGAGCAGTACTTC

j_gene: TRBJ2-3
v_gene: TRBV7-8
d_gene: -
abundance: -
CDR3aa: CASSQYGTSTDTQYF
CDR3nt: TGTGCCAGCAGCCAATACGGGACGAGCACAGATACGCAGTATTTT

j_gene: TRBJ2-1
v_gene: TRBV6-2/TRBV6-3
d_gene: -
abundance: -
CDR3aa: CASSYRDSVYNEQFF
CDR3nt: TGTGCCAGCAGTTACCGGGACTCAGTTTACAATGAGCAGTTCTTC

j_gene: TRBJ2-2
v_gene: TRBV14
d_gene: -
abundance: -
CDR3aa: CASSPGSWTGELFF
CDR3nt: TGTGCCAGCAGCCCAGGATCGTGGACCGGGGAGCTGTTTTTT

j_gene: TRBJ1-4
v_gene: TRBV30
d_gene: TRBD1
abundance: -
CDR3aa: CAQGTGFEKLFF
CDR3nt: TGTGCCCAGGGGACAGGGTTTGAAAAACTGTTTTTT

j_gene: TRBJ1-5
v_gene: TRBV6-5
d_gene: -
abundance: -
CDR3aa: CASSPLPLQGQPQHF
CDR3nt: TGTGCCAGCAGTCCACTCCCCCTACAGGGTCAGCCCCAGCATTTT

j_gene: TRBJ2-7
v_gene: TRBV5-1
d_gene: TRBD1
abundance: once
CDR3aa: CARDLDRDRGYEQYF
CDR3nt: TGCGCCAGAGACCTCGATCGGGACAGGGGGTACGAGCAGTACTTC

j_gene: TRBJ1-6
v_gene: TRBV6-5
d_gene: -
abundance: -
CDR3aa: CASSSYPGMDSPLHF
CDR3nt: TGTGCCAGCAGTTCTTACCCAGGGATGGATTCACCCCTCCACTTT

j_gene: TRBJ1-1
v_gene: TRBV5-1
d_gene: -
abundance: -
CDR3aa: CASSLGPEAFF
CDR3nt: TGCGCCAGCAGCCTCGGGCCCGAAGCTTTCTTT

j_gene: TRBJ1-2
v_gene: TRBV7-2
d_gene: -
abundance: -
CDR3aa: CATIWGEAGYTF
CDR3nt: TGTGCCACAATCTGGGGGGAGGCTGGCTACACCTTC